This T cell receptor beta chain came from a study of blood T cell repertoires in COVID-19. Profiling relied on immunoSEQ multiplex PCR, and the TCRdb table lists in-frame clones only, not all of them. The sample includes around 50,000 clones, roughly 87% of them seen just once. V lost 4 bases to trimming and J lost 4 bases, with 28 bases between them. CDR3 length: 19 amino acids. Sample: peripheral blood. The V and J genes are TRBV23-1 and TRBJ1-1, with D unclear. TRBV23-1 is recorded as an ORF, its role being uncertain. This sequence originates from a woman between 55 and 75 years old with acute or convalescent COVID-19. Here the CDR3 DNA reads TGCGCCAGCAGTCTCTCAGTTGGGCACAAGCTAACACTGGGCACTGAAGCTTTCTTT. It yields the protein CASSLSVGHKLTLGTEAFF.